The 27 T cell receptor beta chains below all came from one sample that was sequenced in a study of response to subunit inactivated influenza vaccine. TCRdb itself ran the RT-PCR reads through MiXCR, one entry per CDR3 protein. The sample records about 620,000 distinct CDR3 sequences, roughly 12% being singletons. The same sample was also studied in work on T cells expressing NK-cell markers. That publication notes: In generating TCR beta cDNA, 5'RACE template switching with UMIs was used.

The sample in question was PBMCs from blood, obtained on the day of vaccination. The receptors were gathered from a man aged 50 to 59 who received an inactivated influenza vaccine.

Many counts were recorded for this clonotype. The rearrangement joins TRBV7-2 to TRBJ1-2; D is ambiguous. There are 14 residues in the CDR3. Looked up from germline, CDR1 is SGHTA and CDR2 is FQGNSA. Trimming removed 1 base at V and 5 bases at J, with 11 bases between. The CDR3 reads CASSLERGLYGYTF. In DNA form, the CDR3 reads TGTGCCAGCAGCTTAGAACGGGGATTATATGGCTACACCTTC.

V usage is TRBV6-6 and J usage is TRBJ2-4, with 7 bases aligning to TRBD1. Unmatched junction bases numbered 5, after V lost 6 bases and J lost 3 bases. This CDR3 region has 14 residues. In germline, CDR1 is MNHNY, CDR2 SVGAGI (reference sequence). CDR3 in amino acids: CASSPQGVKNIQYF. CDR3 nucleotide sequence: TGTGCCAGCAGCCCCCAGGGGGTCAAAAACATTCAGTACTTC.

This clonotype was seen more than once but under ten times. The gene calls are TRBV2 and TRBJ2-7, with 7 bases matching TRBD2. Looked up from germline, CDR1 is SNHLY and CDR2 is FYNNEI. V trimming: 7 bases; J trimming: 1 base; junction bases outside the gene matches: 4. The CDR3 has 13 residues. The DNA for the CDR3 is TGTGCCAGCATAAGGGACTATTCCTACGAGCAGTACTTC. Its protein product is CASIRDYSYEQYF.

This clonotype occurred a few times. The chain employs TRBV5-4 and TRBJ2-6; D unresolved. Trimming left V 0 bases short and J 0 bases short, with 13 bases between. The CDR3 contains 18 residues. Per the germline V gene, CDR1 is SGHNT and CDR2 is YYREEE (reference sequence). The CDR3 sequence: CASSLGLTPPSGANVLTF. The CDR3 nucleotides read TGTGCCAGCAGCTTGGGGCTAACTCCTCCCTCTGGGGCCAACGTCCTGACTTTC.

The chain employs TRBV27 and TRBJ2-7; 7 bases map to TRBD2. The CDR3 is 14 residues long. V lost 3 bases to trimming and J lost 3 bases; unmatched junction nucleotides: 5. Per the germline V gene, CDR1 is MNHEY and CDR2 is SMNVEV (reference sequence). CDR3: CASSFGASGYEQYF. DNA for the CDR3: TGTGCCAGCAGTTTCGGGGCTAGCGGCTACGAGCAGTACTTC.

This rearrangement joins TRBV7-2 to TRBJ1-1, with 10 bases identical to TRBD1. CDR1 SGHTA and CDR2 FQGNSA come from the germline V gene. The CDR3 is 17 residues long. V was clipped by 0 bases and J by 11 bases; unmatched bases: 15. This CDR3 is CASSLASPGTGERRAFF. The CDR3 DNA is TGTGCCAGCAGCTTAGCATCCCCCGGGACAGGGGAGAGAAGGGCTTTCTTT.

This clonotype was counted ten times or more. The genes are TRBV4-1 and TRBJ2-2, with 9 nucleotides matching TRBD1. The CDR3 runs 18 residues. V gave up 0 bases and J gave up 1 base; unmatched junction bases: 6. Per germline, CDR1 MGHRA and CDR2 YSYEKL. This CDR3 is CASSQEFPGQGNTGELFF. DNA of the CDR3: TGCGCCAGCAGCCAAGAGTTCCCGGGACAGGGGAACACCGGGGAGCTGTTTTTT.

The genes are TRBV5-1 and TRBJ1-1; the D gene is possibly TRBD1 (6 bases). Trimming stripped 5 bases from V and 0 bases from J, with 11 bases between. This CDR3 has 14 residues. Germline values: CDR1 SGHRS, CDR2 YFSETQ. The CDR3 reads CASRMTGLNTEAFF. The CDR3 region has the DNA TGCGCCAGCAGAATGACAGGCCTGAACACTGAAGCTTTCTTT.

There are a few counts of this clonotype. The chain is built from TRBV5-6 and TRBJ2-2; no clear D. Trimming stripped 2 bases from V and 0 bases from J, with 14 bases between. Germline assignment: CDR1 SGHDT and CDR2 YYEEEE. The CDR3 is 17 residues long. The CDR3 nucleotides read TGTGCCAGCAGCTTTAATAGCAGATCCGCGAACACCGGGGAGCTGTTTTTT. Protein sequence: CASSFNSRSANTGELFF.

V usage is TRBV5-1 and J usage is TRBJ2-2; TRBD2 agrees at 11 bases. Unmatched junction bases numbered 3, after V lost 4 bases and J lost 4 bases. The CDR3 covers 15 residues. Per the germline V gene, CDR1 is SGHRS and CDR2 is YFSETQ. The CDR3 here is CASSMGLAATGELFF. In nucleotides, the CDR3 is TGCGCCAGCAGCATGGGACTAGCGGCCACCGGGGAGCTGTTTTTT. The whole variable domain, filled in from reference TRBV5-1 and TRBJ2-2, reads KAGVTQTPRYLIKTRGQQVTLSCSPISGHRSVSWYQQTPGQGLQFLFEYFSETQRNKGNFPGRFSGRQFSNSRSEMNVSTLELGDSALYLCASSMGLAATGELFFGEGSRLTVL.

The CDR3 loop reads CASSLTAPSGYGYTF. DNA of the CDR3: TGTGCCAGCAGTCTTACGGCCCCCTCCGGCTATGGCTACACCTTC. The chain recombines TRBV12-3 or TRBV12-4 with TRBJ1-2; D not resolved. The CDR3 has 15 amino acids. V shed 5 bases and J shed 4 bases, with 17 bases lying between them.

About this clonotype itself: At one end the junction does not follow the germline gene, possibly because of a read error. The chain employs TRBV20-1 and TRBJ1-1; a weak D match, TRBD1 (5 bases). Germline V gene data show CDR1 as DFQATT and CDR2 as SNEGSKA (reference sequence). This CDR3 comprises 16 residues. The CDR3 DNA is TGCTGTGCTAGAGATATCCAGGGATTCAGGAGCACTGAAGCTTTCTTT. Translated, it gives CCARDIQGFRSTEAFF.

This clonotype was seen a few times. The chain is built from TRBV2 and TRBJ2-5; 7 bases line up with TRBD1. Germline CDR1 SNHLY, CDR2 FYNNEI. V dropped 6 bases and J dropped 6; count of bases not matched to a gene: 13. CDR3 size: 15 residues. This CDR3 reads CASRSGQASRKTQYF. In DNA, the CDR3 is TGTGCCAGCAGAAGCGGACAGGCCTCCAGGAAGACCCAGTACTTC.

In this sample, this clonotype turned up a few times. The rearrangement links TRBV5-1 to TRBJ2-3, with D perhaps matching TRBD2 (5 bases). The CDR3 runs 16 residues. Germline V lookup: CDR1 SGHRS, CDR2 YFSETQ. V lost 4 bases, J lost 1 base, and 16 bases lay in between. This CDR3 is CASSATRSLGTDTQYF. In DNA, the CDR3 is TGCGCCAGCAGCGCCACTAGGAGTCTGGGCACAGATACGCAGTATTTT.

This clonotype was seen more than once but under ten times. The chain couples TRBV27 to TRBJ2-7, with 7 positions matching TRBD1. Germline-derived CDR1 and CDR2 are MNHEY and SMNVEV (reference sequence). CDR3 length: 14 amino acids. The V segment lost 8 bases and the J segment 2 bases; nucleotides outside the gene matches: 9. In nucleotides, the CDR3 is TGTGCCAGCGGACGACAGGGATGGACCTACGAGCAGTACTTC. It yields the protein CASGRQGWTYEQYF.

The sample holds a few counts of this clonotype. The genes are TRBV20-1 and TRBJ2-5, with D hard to call. The V end was cut by 3 bases, the J end by 1 base, with 15 bases between. The CDR3 consists of 15 residues. Germline V lookup: CDR1 DFQATT, CDR2 SNEGSKA (reference sequence). This CDR3 is CSARPETSFQETQYF. The CDR3 DNA reads TGCAGTGCTAGGCCCGAGACCTCATTCCAAGAGACCCAGTACTTC.

This clonotype was seen only a few times. This sequence joins TRBV24-1 and TRBJ2-2, with D tentatively TRBD1 (6 bases). V was cut by 3 bases and J by 1 base, with 11 bases left in between. CDR3 length equals 16 residues. Looked up from germline, CDR1 is KGHDR and CDR2 is SFDVKD. The CDR3 DNA is TGTGCCACCAGTGATCCCGGGACACGGAACACCGGGGAGCTGTTTTTT. Translation: CATSDPGTRNTGELFF.

There are many counts of this clonotype. The chain joins TRBV12-3 or TRBV12-4 to TRBJ2-5; TRBD2 matches 14 bases. V lost 5 bases, J lost 2 bases, and 7 bases stayed unmatched. CDR3 length: 17 residues. The CDR3 is CASSKGLAGDIQETQYF. The CDR3 coding sequence is TGTGCCAGCAGTAAGGGACTAGCGGGGGACATACAAGAGACCCAGTACTTC.

This clonotype occurred a few times. The V call is TRBV6-2 or TRBV6-3, the J call TRBJ2-1, with 7 bases matching TRBD2. The length of the CDR3 is 15 residues. V was clipped by 3 bases and J by 2 bases; unmatched bases: 4. CDR1 and CDR2 (germline): MNHEY, SVGEGT. For the CDR3, the DNA is TGTGCCAGCAGTTATCTGGGACTACCCTACAATGAGCAGTTCTTC. Translating gives CASSYLGLPYNEQFF.

The chain carries TRBV6-5 and TRBJ2-3, with D possibly TRBD2 on 6 matching bases. The CDR3 covers 15 residues. V lost 0 bases and J 3 bases, leaving 10 bases between the germline ends. Per the germline V gene, CDR1 is MNHEY and CDR2 is SVGAGI. The CDR3 here is CASSYSAGNTDTQYF. The CDR3 nucleotides read TGTGCCAGCAGTTACTCGGCGGGGAATACAGATACGCAGTATTTT.

There are many counts of this clonotype. V gene TRBV7-8 combines with J gene TRBJ1-1, with D unresolved. V lost 1 base and J 5 bases, leaving 11 bases between the germline ends. There are 14 residues in the CDR3. Germline V CDR1 and CDR2: SGHVS, FQNEAQ. In nucleotides, the CDR3 is TGTGCCAGCAGCTTAGAGGGATTAGGAACTGAAGCTTTCTTT. It encodes CASSLEGLGTEAFF.

The sample holds a few counts of this clonotype. The chain recombines TRBV3-1 with TRBJ2-7; TRBD1 matches at 8 bases. This CDR3 is 16 amino acids long. Germline CDR1 is LGHDT and CDR2 is YNNKEL (reference sequence). The V segment lost 0 bases and the J segment 0 bases; nucleotides outside the gene matches: 4. In DNA form, the CDR3 reads TGTGCCAGCAGCCAAGATCGAACAGGGGGCTCCTACGAGCAGTACTTC. Its protein product is CASSQDRTGGSYEQYF.

The chain employs TRBV28 and TRBJ2-7; D not resolved. Germline values: CDR1 MDHEN, CDR2 SYDVKM. The CDR3 length is 14 residues. Trimming pared 6 bases from V and 2 bases from J, leaving 14 bases between. For the CDR3, the DNA is TGTGCCAGCAGAGGACCAAGACCTACCTACGAGCAGTACTTC. Translating gives CASRGPRPTYEQYF.

V usage is TRBV5-1 and J usage is TRBJ2-2; 8 bases are shared with TRBD1. The J segment lost 6 bases and the V segment lost 3 bases, leaving 16 bases of the junction unmatched. Per germline, CDR1 SGHRS and CDR2 YFSETQ. This CDR3 is 18 amino acids long. CDR3 region: CASSSYAGGQGTAGELFF. In DNA form, the CDR3 reads TGCGCCAGCAGCTCCTACGCCGGAGGACAGGGTACGGCCGGGGAGCTGTTTTTT. The variable domain in full, completed from reference TRBV5-1 and TRBJ2-2, reads KAGVTQTPRYLIKTRGQQVTLSCSPISGHRSVSWYQQTPGQGLQFLFEYFSETQRNKGNFPGRFSGRQFSNSRSEMNVSTLELGDSALYLCASSSYAGGQGTAGELFFGEGSRLTVL.

This clonotype was detected ten times or more. The junction differs from germline at one of its ends, possibly a read error. V usage is TRBV29-1 and J usage is TRBJ2-7; TRBD2 agrees at 11 bases. This CDR3 region has 12 residues. Germline CDR1 and CDR2: SQVTM and ANQGSEA. CDR3 amino acids: CSVPGLADDQYF. The CDR3, as DNA: TGCAGCGTCCCGGGACTAGCGGACGACCAGTACTTC.

At least ten counts were recorded for this clonotype. This chain links TRBV28 with TRBJ2-5; a weak D match, TRBD2 (5 bases). The V end was cut by 6 bases, the J end by 3 bases, with 8 bases between. The CDR3 is made up of 12 amino acids. Germline V gene lookup returns CDR1 MDHEN and CDR2 SYDVKM. The CDR3 loop reads CASREGKETQYF. The CDR3 DNA reads as TGTGCCAGCAGAGAGGGCAAAGAGACCCAGTACTTC.

This chain joins TRBV5-5 and TRBJ2-1; D uncertain. In germline, CDR1 is SGHKS, CDR2 YYEKEE (reference sequence). V was shortened by 4 bases and J by 12 bases, with 20 bases between the two germline ends. This CDR3 has 14 amino acids. The CDR3 reads CASSHPVDLRWQFF. CDR3 nucleotide sequence: TGTGCCAGCAGCCATCCTGTGGATCTTCGATGGCAGTTCTTC.